These T cell receptor beta chains were read from a single sample in a study of T cells in Graves' hyperthyroidism and ophthalmopathy. TCRdb re-analysed the multiplex PCR reads in MiXCR, keeping a single row per CDR3 protein. The table includes 540,000 or so distinct CDR3 sequences, 15% to 17% detected once. The sequenced material came from blood. These receptors originate from a young woman with Graves' hyperthyroidism. CDR3s include the opening cysteine and the closing phenylalanine or tryptophan. The D gene is left open where the match is weak.

v_call	d_call	cdr3_aa
TRBV18	-	CASSPSTTEAFF
TRBV6-1	-	CASRPGFKSNEQFF
TRBV5-1	TRBD2	CASSLEGSGRMGEQYF
TRBV7-2	-	CASSLSGGVYSNQPQHF
TRBV7-9	-	CASSLDRQSCEQYF
TRBV28	-	CASRETGSSGANVLTF
TRBV12-3/TRBV12-4	-	CASSFLQVLQETQYF
TRBV7-9	TRBD1	CASSPTTGGTGTGELFF
TRBV6-1	TRBD1	CASSIRQGASYNEQFF
TRBV3-1	TRBD1	CASSQGTGTEAFF
TRBV10-3	-	CAIRPSASTDTQYF
TRBV28	TRBD2	CASKGVSGAVFYEQYF
TRBV4-3	TRBD1	CASNNRGPDNEQFF
TRBV4-2	-	CASSQGGARPSATTYNEQFF
TRBV3-1	-	CASSSWTNLDNEQFF
TRBV30	-	CAWSVDVSYEQYF
TRBV5-1	-	CASSPSGEPGELFF
TRBV3-1	-	CASSQAWDDLNEQFF
TRBV4-1	TRBD1	CASSQGYETGNFLTEAFF
TRBV6-2/TRBV6-3	TRBD2	CASSNLGLAGPYEQYF
TRBV6-2/TRBV6-3	-	CASSRTISGANVLTF
TRBV7-2	TRBD1	CASSWGGTGYGYTF
TRBV18	TRBD1	CASSHGQVLNTEAFF
TRBV20-1	-	CSARRMSSYNEQFF
TRBV20-1	-	CSARDMAGAYEQYF
TRBV19	-	CASSIFAGTGYGYTF
TRBV27	TRBD2	CASSLKAGGPESHEQFF
TRBV6-1	TRBD2	CASKGVLAGGYEQYF
TRBV28	-	CASSTSPGLTGYEQFF
TRBV7-2	TRBD2	CASSSRRESYEQYF
TRBV10-3	-	CAISELGQTYEQYF
TRBV6-1	TRBD2	CASSEARAGRGEQFF
TRBV19	TRBD2	CASSELAGVVSSYEQYF
TRBV12-3/TRBV12-4	TRBD1	CASRETGPEQYF
TRBV2	-	CASSQTSGANVLTF
TRBV29-1	TRBD1	CSAGVSTGGFINTEAFF
TRBV3-1	-	CASSQDYLGGLDTEAFF
TRBV5-1	TRBD2	CASSWGLAGGPISTDTQYF
TRBV5-1	-	CASSLVARNYEQYF
TRBV6-1	-	CASRGERLRPYEQYF
TRBV7-3	-	CASSQGGTLAKNIQYF
TRBV6-5	TRBD2	CASSSVTSDYNEQFF
TRBV10-3	TRBD2	CAIRRAGDHGTDTQYF
TRBV6-1	-	CASTPGSQNTEAFF
TRBV30	TRBD2	CAWIWGLAGYYEQYF
TRBV20-1	-	CSASPAGTMAYEQYF
TRBV7-9	TRBD1	CASSSAGTGALNEQFF
TRBV29-1	-	CSYQGLGFTEAFF
TRBV9	TRBD2	CASSVFSGRAITDEQFF
TRBV6-2/TRBV6-3	-	CASSYPRQAPGTQYF
TRBV15	-	CATSRLRGTDTQYF
TRBV9	TRBD1	CASSPRQGVIDSPLHF
TRBV27	TRBD2	CASSAAGVMTDTQYF
TRBV6-2/TRBV6-3	-	CASSQMDETHMNTEAFF
TRBV30	-	CALNRDNTNTGELFF
TRBV12-3/TRBV12-4	TRBD2	CASRPPSALAGGYTGELFF
TRBV27	-	CASSLERGFDEQYF
TRBV7-7	TRBD2	CASSPGLAGGGYEQFF
TRBV20-1	-	CRVKGGGLPEAFF
TRBV12-3/TRBV12-4	TRBD1	CASSSTGGVGEKLFF